This T cell receptor beta chain stems from a study of T-cell memory formation after mild COVID-19. Overall study: TCR clusters showed largely donor specificity.

CDR3 size: 15 residues. Germline-derived CDR1 and CDR2 are SGHRS and YFSETQ. The trim removed 0 bases at V and 4 bases at J, leaving 5 bases unmatched. 5'RACE with constant-segment primers built TCRalpha and TCRbeta cDNA libraries with UMIs. TCRdb re-called the 5' RACE reads with MiXCR, one entry per CDR3 protein. The repertoire holds about 290,000 distinct CDR3 sequences, less than 20% seen once, with approximately 23% in the top ten. Study-level points and caveats: Detection of some responders pre-infection suggested pre-existing cross-reactive memory T cells participated. CD4/CD8 balance characterized clones contracting day 15 to 85, and CD4+ skew characterized later expanders.

Note on this clonotype: Its target is not known.

The origin of this receptor is a man aged 18-30 years who had mild COVID-19 (a few samples of this study predate the infection). Cell type and time point are not known. Source material: PBMCs or a T cell subset sorted from them (not recorded which). V is TRBV5-1 and J is TRBJ2-3, with TRBD1 matching over 7 bases. In DNA, the CDR3 is TGCGCCAGCAGCTTGGGACAGGGTGGGGCAGATACGCAGTATTTT. It encodes CASSLGQGGADTQYF.